This T cell receptor (beta chain) stems from a study of neoadjuvant anti-PD-1 for oral cavity cancer. Whole-study context: Patients without progression got a fourth dose around day 43.

A note on this clone: The antigen is unknown.

Germline V gene data show CDR1 as MNHNS and CDR2 as SASEGT. V lost 4 bases and J lost 8, with 6 bases in between. The CDR3 extends over 11 amino acids. Six replicates per PBMC sample, mostly from roughly 0.45 ug of genomic DNA. Some clones are missing from TCRdb's copy, which holds only in-frame ones; the method was immunoSEQ multiplex PCR. The sample contains roughly 67,000 clones, about 83% of which appear only once. Findings and limits, study-wide: TCR analyses covered only a few patients per response group.

The sample consisted of PBMCs, taken before nivolumab (anti-PD-1) treatment. The gene calls are TRBV6-1 and TRBJ2-1; D unclear. The receptor was isolated from a person between 40 and 85 years old with oral cavity squamous cell carcinoma. CDR3 in DNA: TGTGCCAGCAGTGCCGGCGATGAGCAGTTCTTC. Its translation is CASSAGDEQFF.